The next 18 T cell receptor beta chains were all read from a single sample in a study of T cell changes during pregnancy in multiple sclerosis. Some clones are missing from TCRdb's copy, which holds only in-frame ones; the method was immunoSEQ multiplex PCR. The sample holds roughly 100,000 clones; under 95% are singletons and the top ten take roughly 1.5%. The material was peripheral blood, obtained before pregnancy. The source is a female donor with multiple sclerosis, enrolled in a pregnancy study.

DNA for the CDR3: TGTGCCAGTAGTCCGGGGACAGGGAAGGCGGTGAACATTCAGTACTTC. The encoded protein is CASSPGTGKAVNIQYF. The chain carries TRBV19 and TRBJ2-4; 9 bases agree with TRBD1. The CDR3 length is 16 residues. Trimming cost V 5 bases and J 7 bases; bases outside gene matches: 12. The germline V gene encodes CDR1 LNHDA and CDR2 SQIVND (reference sequence).

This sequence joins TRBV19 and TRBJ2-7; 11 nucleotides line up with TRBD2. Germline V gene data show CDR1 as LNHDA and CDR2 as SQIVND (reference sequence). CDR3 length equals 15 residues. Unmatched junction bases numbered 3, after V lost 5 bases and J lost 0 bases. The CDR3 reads CASSETSGDSYEQYF. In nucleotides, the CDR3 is TGTGCCAGTAGTGAGACTAGCGGGGACTCCTACGAGCAGTACTTC. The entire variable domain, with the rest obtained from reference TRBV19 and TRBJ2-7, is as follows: DGGITQSPKYLFRKEGQNVTLSCEQNLNHDAMYWYRQDPGQGLRLIYYSQIVNDFQKGDIAEGYSVSREKKESFPLTVTSAQKNPTAFYLCASSETSGDSYEQYFGPGTRLTVT.

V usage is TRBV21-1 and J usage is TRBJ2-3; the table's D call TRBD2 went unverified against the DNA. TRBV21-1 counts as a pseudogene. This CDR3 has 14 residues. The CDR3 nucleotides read TGTGCCAGCAGCAAGCGCGAGAGCACAGATACGCAGTATTTT. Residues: CASSKRESTDTQYF.

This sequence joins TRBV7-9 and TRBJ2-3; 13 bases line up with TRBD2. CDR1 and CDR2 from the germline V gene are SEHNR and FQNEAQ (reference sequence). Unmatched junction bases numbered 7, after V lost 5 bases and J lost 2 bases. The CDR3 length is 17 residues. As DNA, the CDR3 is TGTGCCAGCAGCGCCCGGGGACTAGCGGGACCCACAGATACGCAGTATTTT. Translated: CASSARGLAGPTDTQYF.

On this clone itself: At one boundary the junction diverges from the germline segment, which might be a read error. The DNA for the CDR3 is TGTGCTAGCAGCTTAGCAGATACAGTGAACACTGAAGCTTTCTTT. Translation: CASSLADTVNTEAFF. V usage is TRBV7-7 and J usage is TRBJ1-1; no clear D gene. Per the germline V gene, CDR1 is SSHAT and CDR2 is FNYEAQ (reference sequence). The CDR3 has 15 residues.

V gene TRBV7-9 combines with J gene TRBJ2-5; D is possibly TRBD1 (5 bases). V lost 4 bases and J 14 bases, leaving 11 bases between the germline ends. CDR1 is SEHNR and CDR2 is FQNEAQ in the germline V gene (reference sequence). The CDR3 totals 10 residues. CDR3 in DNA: TGTGCCAGCAGCTACAGGTGTTTCTACTTC. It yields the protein CASSYRCFYF.

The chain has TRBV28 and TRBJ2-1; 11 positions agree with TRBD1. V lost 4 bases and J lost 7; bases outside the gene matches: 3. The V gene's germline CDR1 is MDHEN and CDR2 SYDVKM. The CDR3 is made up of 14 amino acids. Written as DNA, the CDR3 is TGTGCCAGCAGTTGGACAGGGGGCAGGAATGAGCAGTTCTTC. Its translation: CASSWTGGRNEQFF. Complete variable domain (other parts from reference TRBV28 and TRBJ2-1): DVKVTQSSRYLVKRTGEKVFLECVQDMDHENMFWYRQDPGLGLRLIYFSYDVKMKEKGDIPEGYSVSREKKERFSLILESASTNQTSMYLCASSWTGGRNEQFFGPGTRLTVL.

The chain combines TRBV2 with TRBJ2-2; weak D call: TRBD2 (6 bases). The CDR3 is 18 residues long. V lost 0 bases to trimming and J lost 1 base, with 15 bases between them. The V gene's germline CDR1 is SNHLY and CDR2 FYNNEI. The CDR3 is CASSEALRASVNTGELFF. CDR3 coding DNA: TGTGCCAGCAGTGAAGCGCTCAGGGCTAGCGTGAACACCGGGGAGCTGTTTTTT.

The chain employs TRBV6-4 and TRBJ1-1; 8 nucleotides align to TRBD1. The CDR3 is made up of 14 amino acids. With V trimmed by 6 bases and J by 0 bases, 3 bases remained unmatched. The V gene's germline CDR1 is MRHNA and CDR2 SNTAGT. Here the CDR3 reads CASRQGALNTEAFF. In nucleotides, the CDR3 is TGTGCCAGCAGGCAGGGGGCACTGAACACTGAAGCTTTCTTT.

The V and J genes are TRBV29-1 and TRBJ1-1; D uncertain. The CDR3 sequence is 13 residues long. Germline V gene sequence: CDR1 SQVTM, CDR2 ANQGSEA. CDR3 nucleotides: TGCGTTTCTGTCTCCCCAGGAGGCACTGAAGCTTTCTTT. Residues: CVSVSPGGTEAFF.

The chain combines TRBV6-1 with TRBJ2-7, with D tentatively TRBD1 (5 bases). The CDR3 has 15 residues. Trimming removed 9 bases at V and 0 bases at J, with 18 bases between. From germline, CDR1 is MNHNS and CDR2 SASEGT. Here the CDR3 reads CASKKDMLSSYEQYF. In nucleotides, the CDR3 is TGTGCCAGTAAGAAGGACATGTTGAGCTCCTACGAGCAGTACTTC.

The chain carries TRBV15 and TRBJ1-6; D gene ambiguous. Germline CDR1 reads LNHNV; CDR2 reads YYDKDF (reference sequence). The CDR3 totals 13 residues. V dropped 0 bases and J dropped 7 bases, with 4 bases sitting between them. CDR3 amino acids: CATSRDENSPLHF. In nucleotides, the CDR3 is TGTGCCACCAGCAGAGACGAGAATTCACCCCTCCACTTT.

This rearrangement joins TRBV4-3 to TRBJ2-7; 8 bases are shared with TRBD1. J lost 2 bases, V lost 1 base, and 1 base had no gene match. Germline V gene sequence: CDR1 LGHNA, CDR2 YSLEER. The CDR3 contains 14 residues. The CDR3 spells CASSQGRGPYEQYF. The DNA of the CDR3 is TGCGCCAGCAGCCAAGGCAGGGGGCCCTACGAGCAGTACTTC.

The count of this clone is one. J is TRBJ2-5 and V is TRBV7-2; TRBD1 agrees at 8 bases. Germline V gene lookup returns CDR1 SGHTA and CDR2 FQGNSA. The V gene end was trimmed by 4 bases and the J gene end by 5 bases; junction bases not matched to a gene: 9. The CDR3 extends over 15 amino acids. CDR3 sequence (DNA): TGTGCCAGCAGCTGGGGGGACAGGAGCGGGGAGACCCAGTACTTC. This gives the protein CASSWGDRSGETQYF.

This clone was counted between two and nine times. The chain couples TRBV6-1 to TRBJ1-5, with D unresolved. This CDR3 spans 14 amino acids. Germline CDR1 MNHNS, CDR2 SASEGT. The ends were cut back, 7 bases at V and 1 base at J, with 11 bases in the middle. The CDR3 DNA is TGTGCCAGCATGGGCCTCTTGAGCAATCAGCCCCAGCATTTT. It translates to CASMGLLSNQPQHF.

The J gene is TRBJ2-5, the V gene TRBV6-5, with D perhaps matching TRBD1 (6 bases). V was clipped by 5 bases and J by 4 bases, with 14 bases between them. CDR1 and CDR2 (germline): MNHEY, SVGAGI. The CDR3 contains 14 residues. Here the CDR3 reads CASSPHRERETQYF. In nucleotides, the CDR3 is TGTGCCAGCAGTCCCCACAGGGAACGAGAGACCCAGTACTTC.

The DNA for the CDR3 is TGCAGCGTTGGACAGACGAACACTGAAGCTTTCTTT. Amino acid sequence: CSVGQTNTEAFF. The chain employs TRBV29-1 and TRBJ1-1, with D tentatively TRBD1 (5 bases). The CDR3 contains 12 residues. CDR1 is SQVTM and CDR2 is ANQGSEA in the germline V gene. V was trimmed by 4 bases and J by 1 base, leaving 7 bases between them.

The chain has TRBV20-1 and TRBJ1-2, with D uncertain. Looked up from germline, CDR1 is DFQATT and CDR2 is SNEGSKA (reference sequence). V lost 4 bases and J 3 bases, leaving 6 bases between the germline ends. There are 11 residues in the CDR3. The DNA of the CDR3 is TGCAGTGCTAACAGCTACTATGGCTACACCTTC. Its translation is CSANSYYGYTF.